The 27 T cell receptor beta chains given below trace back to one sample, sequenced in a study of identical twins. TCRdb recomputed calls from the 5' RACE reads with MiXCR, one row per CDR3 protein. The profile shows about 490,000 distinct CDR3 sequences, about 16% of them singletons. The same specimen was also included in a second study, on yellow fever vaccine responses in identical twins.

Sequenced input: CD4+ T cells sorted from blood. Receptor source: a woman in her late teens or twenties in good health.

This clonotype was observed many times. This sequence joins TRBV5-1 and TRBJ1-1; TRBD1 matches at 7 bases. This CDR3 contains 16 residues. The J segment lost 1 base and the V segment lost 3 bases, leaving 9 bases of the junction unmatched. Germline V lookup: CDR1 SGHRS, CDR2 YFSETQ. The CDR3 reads CASSWGDSSRNTEAFF. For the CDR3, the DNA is TGCGCCAGCAGCTGGGGGGACAGCTCTAGGAACACTGAAGCTTTCTTT. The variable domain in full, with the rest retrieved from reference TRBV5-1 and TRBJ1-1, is KAGVTQTPRYLIKTRGQQVTLSCSPISGHRSVSWYQQTPGQGLQFLFEYFSETQRNKGNFPGRFSGRQFSNSRSEMNVSTLELGDSALYLCASSWGDSSRNTEAFFGQGTRLTVV.

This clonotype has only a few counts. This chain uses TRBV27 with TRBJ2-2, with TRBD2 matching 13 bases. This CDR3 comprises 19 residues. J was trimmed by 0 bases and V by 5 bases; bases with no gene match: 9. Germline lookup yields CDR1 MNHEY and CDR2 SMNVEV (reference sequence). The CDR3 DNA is TGTGCCAGCAGTCCAGGTCCCGGGACTAGCGGGACGAACACCGGGGAGCTGTTTTTT. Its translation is CASSPGPGTSGTNTGELFF.

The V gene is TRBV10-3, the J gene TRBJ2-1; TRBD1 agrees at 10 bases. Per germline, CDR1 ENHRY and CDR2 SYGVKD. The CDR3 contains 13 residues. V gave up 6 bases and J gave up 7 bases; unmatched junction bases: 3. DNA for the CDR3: TGTGCCATCAGGGGACAGGGGTCGAATGAGCAGTTCTTC. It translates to CAIRGQGSNEQFF.

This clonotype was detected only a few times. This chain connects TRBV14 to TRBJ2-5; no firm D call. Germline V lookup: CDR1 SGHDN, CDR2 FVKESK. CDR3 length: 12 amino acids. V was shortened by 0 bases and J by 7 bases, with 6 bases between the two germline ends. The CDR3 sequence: CASSQDFGTQYF. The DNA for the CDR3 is TGTGCCAGCAGCCAAGATTTCGGGACCCAGTACTTC. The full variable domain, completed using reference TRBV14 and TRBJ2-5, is EAGVTQFPSHSVIEKGQTVTLRCDPISGHDNLYWYRRVMGKEIKFLLHFVKESKQDESGMPNNRFLAERTGGTYSTLKVQPAELEDSGVYFCASSQDFGTQYFGPGTRLLVL.

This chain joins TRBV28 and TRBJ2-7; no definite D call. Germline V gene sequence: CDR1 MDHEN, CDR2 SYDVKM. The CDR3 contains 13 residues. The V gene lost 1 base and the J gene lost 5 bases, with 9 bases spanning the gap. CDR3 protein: CASSLSWQNEQYF. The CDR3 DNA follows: TGTGCCAGCAGTTTATCGTGGCAGAACGAGCAGTACTTC.

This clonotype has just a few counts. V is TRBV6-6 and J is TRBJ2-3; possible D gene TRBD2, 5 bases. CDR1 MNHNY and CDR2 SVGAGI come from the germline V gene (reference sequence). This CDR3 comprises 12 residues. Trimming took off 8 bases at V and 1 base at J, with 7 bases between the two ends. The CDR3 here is CASWRGTDTQYF. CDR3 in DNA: TGTGCCAGCTGGCGGGGCACAGATACGCAGTATTTT.

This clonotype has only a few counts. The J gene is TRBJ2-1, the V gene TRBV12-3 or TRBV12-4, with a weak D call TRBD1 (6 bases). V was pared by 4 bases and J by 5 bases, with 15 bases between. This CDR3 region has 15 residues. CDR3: CASSSWGRQNNEQFF. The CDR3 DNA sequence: TGTGCCAGCAGTTCCTGGGGGCGTCAAAACAATGAGCAGTTCTTC.

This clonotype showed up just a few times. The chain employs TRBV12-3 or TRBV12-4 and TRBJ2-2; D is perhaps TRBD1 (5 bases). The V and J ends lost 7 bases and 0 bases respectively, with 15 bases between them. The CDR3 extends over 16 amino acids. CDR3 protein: CASNNARVTNTGELFF. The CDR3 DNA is TGTGCCAGCAACAACGCCAGGGTTACGAACACCGGGGAGCTGTTTTTT.

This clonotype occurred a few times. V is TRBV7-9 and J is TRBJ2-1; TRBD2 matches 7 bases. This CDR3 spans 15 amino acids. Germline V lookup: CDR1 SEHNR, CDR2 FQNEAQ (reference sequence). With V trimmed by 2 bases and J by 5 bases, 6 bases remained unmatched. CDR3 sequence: CASSLFGGGDNEQFF. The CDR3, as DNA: TGTGCCAGCAGCTTATTCGGGGGAGGGGACAATGAGCAGTTCTTC. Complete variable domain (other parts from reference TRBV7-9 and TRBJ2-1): DTGVSQNPRHKITKRGQNVTFRCDPISEHNRLYWYRQTLGQGPEFLTYFQNEAQLEKSRLLSDRFSAERPKGSFSTLEIQRTEQGDSAMYLCASSLFGGGDNEQFFGPGTRLTVL.

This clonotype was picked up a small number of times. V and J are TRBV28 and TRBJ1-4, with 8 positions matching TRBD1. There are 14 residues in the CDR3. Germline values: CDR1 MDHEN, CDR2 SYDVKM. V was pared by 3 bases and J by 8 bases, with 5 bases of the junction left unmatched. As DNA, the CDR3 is TGTGCCAGCAGTTTTTCACGGACAGGGGAAAAACTGTTTTTT. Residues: CASSFSRTGEKLFF.

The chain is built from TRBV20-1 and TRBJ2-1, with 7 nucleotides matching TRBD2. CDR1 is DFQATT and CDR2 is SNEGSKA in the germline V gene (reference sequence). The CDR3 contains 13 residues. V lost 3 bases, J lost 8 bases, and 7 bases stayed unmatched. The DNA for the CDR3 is TGCAGTGCTAGCCCTGGGACTATGGATGAGCAGTTCTTC. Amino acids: CSASPGTMDEQFF.

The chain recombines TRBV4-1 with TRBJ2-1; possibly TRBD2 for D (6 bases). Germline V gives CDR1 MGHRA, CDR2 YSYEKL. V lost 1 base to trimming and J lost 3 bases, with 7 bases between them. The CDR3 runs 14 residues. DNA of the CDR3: TGCGCCAGCAGCCAAGCCGGGAGCTACAATGAGCAGTTCTTC. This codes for CASSQAGSYNEQFF.

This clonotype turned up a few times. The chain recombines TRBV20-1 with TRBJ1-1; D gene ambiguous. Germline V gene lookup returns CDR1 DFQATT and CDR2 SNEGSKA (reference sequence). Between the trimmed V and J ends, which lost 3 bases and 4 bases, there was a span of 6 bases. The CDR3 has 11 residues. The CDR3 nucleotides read TGCAGTGCTAGGGAGCTCACTGAAGCTTTCTTT. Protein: CSARELTEAFF.

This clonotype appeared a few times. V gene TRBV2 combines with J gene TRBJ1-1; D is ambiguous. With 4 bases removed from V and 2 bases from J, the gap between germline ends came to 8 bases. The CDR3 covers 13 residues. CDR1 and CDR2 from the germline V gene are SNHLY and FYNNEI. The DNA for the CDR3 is TGTGCCAGCAGTGCTGACACAAACACTGAAGCTTTCTTT. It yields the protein CASSADTNTEAFF.

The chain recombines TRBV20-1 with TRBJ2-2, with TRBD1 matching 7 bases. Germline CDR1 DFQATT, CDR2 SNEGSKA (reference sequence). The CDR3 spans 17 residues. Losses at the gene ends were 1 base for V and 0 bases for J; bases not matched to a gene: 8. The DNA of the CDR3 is TGCAGTGCTAGAGCCCGCCAGGGGACAGCGAACACCGGGGAGCTGTTTTTT. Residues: CSARARQGTANTGELFF.

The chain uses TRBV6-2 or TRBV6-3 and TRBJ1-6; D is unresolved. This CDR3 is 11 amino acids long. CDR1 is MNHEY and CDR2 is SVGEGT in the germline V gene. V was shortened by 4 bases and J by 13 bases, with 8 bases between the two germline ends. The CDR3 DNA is TGTGCCAGCAGTTCCCGGTGGCCCCTCCACTTT. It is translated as CASSSRWPLHF.

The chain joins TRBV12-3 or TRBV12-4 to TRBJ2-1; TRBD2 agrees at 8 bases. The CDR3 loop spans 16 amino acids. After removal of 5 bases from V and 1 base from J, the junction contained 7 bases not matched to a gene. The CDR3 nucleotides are TGTGCCAGCAGTCTGCGCAGCGGGAGTTCCTACAATGAGCAGTTCTTC. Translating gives CASSLRSGSSYNEQFF.

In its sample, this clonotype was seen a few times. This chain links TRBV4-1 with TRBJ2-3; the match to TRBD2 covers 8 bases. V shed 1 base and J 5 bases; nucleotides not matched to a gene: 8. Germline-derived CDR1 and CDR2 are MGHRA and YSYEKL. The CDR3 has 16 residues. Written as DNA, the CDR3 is TGCGCCAGCAGCCAAGGGACTAGCCCAGTAGGAGATACGCAGTATTTT. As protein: CASSQGTSPVGDTQYF.

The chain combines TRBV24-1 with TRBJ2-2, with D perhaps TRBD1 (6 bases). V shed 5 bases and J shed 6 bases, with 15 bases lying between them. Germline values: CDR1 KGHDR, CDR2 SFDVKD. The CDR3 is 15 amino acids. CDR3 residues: CATSAYEQGSGELFF. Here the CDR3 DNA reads TGTGCCACCAGTGCCTACGAACAGGGATCCGGGGAGCTGTTTTTT.

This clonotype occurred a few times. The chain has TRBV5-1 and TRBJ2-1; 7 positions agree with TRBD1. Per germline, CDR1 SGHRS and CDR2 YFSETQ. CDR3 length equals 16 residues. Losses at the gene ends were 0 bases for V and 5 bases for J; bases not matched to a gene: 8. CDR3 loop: CASSLAKGQTNNEQFF. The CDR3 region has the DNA TGCGCCAGCAGCTTGGCGAAGGGACAGACTAACAATGAGCAGTTCTTC.

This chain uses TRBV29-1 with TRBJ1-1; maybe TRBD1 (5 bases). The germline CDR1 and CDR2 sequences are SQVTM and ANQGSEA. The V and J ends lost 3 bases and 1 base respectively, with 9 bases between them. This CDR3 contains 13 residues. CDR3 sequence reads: CSVDTGENTEAFF. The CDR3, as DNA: TGCAGCGTTGATACAGGCGAGAACACTGAAGCTTTCTTT.

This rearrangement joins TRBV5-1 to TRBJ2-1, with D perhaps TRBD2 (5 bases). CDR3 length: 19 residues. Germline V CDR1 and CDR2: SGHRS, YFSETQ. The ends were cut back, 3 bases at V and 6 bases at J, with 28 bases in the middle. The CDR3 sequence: CASSSTTPILDLVRNEQFF. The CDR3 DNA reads TGCGCCAGCAGCTCGACTACCCCCATCCTAGACTTGGTACGCAATGAGCAGTTCTTC. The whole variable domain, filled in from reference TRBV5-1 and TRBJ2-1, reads KAGVTQTPRYLIKTRGQQVTLSCSPISGHRSVSWYQQTPGQGLQFLFEYFSETQRNKGNFPGRFSGRQFSNSRSEMNVSTLELGDSALYLCASSSTTPILDLVRNEQFFGPGTRLTVL.

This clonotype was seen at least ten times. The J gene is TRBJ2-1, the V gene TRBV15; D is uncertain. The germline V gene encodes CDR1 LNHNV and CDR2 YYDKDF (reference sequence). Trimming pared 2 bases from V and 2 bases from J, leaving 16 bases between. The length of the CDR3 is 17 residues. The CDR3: CATSRSLGVGTYNEQFF. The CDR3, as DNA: TGTGCCACCAGCAGATCCCTCGGTGTGGGAACCTACAATGAGCAGTTCTTC.

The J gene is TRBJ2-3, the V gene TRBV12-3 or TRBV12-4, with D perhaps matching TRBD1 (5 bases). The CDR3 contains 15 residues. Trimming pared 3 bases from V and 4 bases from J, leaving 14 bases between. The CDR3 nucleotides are TGTGCCAGCAGTTTTTTTCAGGGCGATTCAGATACGCAGTATTTT. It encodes CASSFFQGDSDTQYF.

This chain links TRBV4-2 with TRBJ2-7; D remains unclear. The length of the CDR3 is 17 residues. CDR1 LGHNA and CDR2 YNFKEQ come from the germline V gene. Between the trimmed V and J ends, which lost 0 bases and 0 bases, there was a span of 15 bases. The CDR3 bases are TGTGCCAGCAGCCAAGATTTAGGACCCCAACCCTCCTACGAGCAGTACTTC. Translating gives CASSQDLGPQPSYEQYF.

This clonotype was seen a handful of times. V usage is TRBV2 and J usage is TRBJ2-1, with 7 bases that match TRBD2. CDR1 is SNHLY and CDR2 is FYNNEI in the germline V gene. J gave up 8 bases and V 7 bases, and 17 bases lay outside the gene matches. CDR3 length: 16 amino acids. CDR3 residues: CASKAMAGVLRDEQFF. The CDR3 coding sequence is TGTGCCAGCAAAGCCATGGCGGGGGTTCTCAGAGATGAGCAGTTCTTC.

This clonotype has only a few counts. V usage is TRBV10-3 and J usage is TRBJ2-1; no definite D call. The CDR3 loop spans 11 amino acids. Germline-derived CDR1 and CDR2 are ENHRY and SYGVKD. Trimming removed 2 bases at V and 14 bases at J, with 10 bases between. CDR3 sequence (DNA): TGTGCCATCAGTGAGGTAGAACAAAAGTTCTTC. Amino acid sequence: CAISEVEQKFF.